The rows below give T cell receptor beta chains drawn from one sample of a study of monozygotic twins with inflammatory bowel disease. With the 5' RACE reads reprocessed, TCRdb shows one record per CDR3 protein and no DNA. This sample carries fewer than 550,000 distinct CDR3 sequences, with about 2.6% going to the ten biggest clones. The sample comprised blood. Source of these receptors: a human donor with ulcerative colitis or Crohn's disease, or a healthy co-twin of an affected twin (not recorded which). The CDR3 runs from the conserved cysteine through the conserved F or W.

TRBJ1-5	TRBV6-5	CASKPRGNQPQHF
TRBJ1-5	TRBV12-3/TRBV12-4	CASSSPGAGVSNQPQHF
TRBJ1-1	TRBV30	CAWRILRQGKFEAFF
TRBJ2-1	TRBV5-1	CASSGRQGTEQFF
TRBJ2-7	TRBV7-2	CASTKGEAPRYEQYF
TRBJ2-7	TRBV5-8	CASSDREGFYEQYF
TRBJ1-1	TRBV6-1	CASRRDTMMGTEAFF
TRBJ2-1	TRBV6-6	CASGQNTYNEQFF
TRBJ1-5	TRBV12-3/TRBV12-4	CASSLADRAGQPQHF
TRBJ1-1	TRBV27	CASSLEAGNTEAFF
TRBJ2-1	TRBV3-1	CASSLQSGRWGSYNEQFF
TRBJ2-1	TRBV20-1	CSAVRGASSYNEQFF
TRBJ1-4	TRBV7-2	CASSSGRDRNEKLFF
TRBJ2-1	TRBV30	CAWARSGIRNEQFF
TRBJ2-1	TRBV9	CASSLGVAVPEQFF
TRBJ2-3	TRBV20-1	CSARDGVADTQYF
TRBJ2-1	TRBV11-2	CASSDGLAGGPYYNEQFF
TRBJ2-3	TRBV5-1	CASSHRPTSGSTDTQYF
TRBJ2-7	TRBV18	CASSPGTGGDEQYF
TRBJ2-5	TRBV6-5	CASSYNRRGETQYF
TRBJ2-7	TRBV29-1	CSVDVAGSYEQYF
TRBJ2-7	TRBV4-2	CASSQGVREYEQYF
TRBJ1-4	TRBV10-3	CAISETSTPPELFF
TRBJ1-1	TRBV13	CASSLGAGRAFF
TRBJ2-3	TRBV6-6	CASSGSADTQYF
TRBJ2-7	TRBV4-2	CASSQERVSEQYF
TRBJ2-1	TRBV7-2	CASSFGASTYNEQFF
TRBJ2-7	TRBV12-2	CASRFRGLPVEQYF
TRBJ2-7	TRBV29-1	CSVWSPEYEQYF
TRBJ2-2	TRBV7-6	CASSSGTGATGELFF
TRBJ1-1	TRBV29-1	CSVDPGWSTEAFF
TRBJ2-7	TRBV20-1	CSANKGPGVAEQYF
TRBJ2-6	TRBV5-1	CASSLADSGANVLTF
TRBJ1-2	TRBV5-1	CASSLGADTNYGYTF
TRBJ1-4	TRBV2	CASRDQGAGTNEKLFF
TRBJ1-1	TRBV20-1	CSASPARLNLNTEAFF
TRBJ2-2	TRBV12-3/TRBV12-4	CASSLANRAGGELFF
TRBJ1-5	TRBV18	CASSPDRGLGPQHF
TRBJ2-1	TRBV14	CASSQEGLAISRNEQFF
TRBJ1-4	TRBV4-3	CASSQAGANEKLFF
TRBJ1-1	TRBV19	CASSREGWNTEAFF
TRBJ2-1	TRBV5-1	CASSSMDPYNEQFF
TRBJ2-1	TRBV5-8	CASSLAAGASSSYNEQFF
TRBJ2-2	TRBV29-1	CSASGLAGTNTGELFF
TRBJ2-5	TRBV2	CASRAWTGGQETEYF
TRBJ2-2	TRBV20-1	CSAKGSSGSTGELFF